This TCR beta chain was identified in a study of cytomegalovirus exposure and HLA in healthy donors. Study results and caveats: When a later analysis compared HLA-associated TCR beta chains with equally common others, the HLA-associated chains turned out to be more clonally expanded and to have lower generation probabilities.

Concerning this clone itself: Its antigen is unknown.

It was with 60 Vbeta and 13 Jbeta primers that the PCR ran. The assay was immunoSEQ multiplex PCR, and TCRdb's table has in-frame clones only and misses some. The data contain 120,000 to 150,000 clones, 70% to 75% of them singletons. V dropped 10 bases and J dropped 8; count of bases not matched to a gene: 3. This CDR3 has 11 amino acids. The V gene's germline CDR1 is MNHNY and CDR2 SVGAGI (reference sequence). The chain combines TRBV6-6 with TRBJ1-4, with 8 bases fitting TRBD1. The clonotype comes from a woman in her 40s in good health and CMV-seronegative. The sequenced sample consisted of PBMCs. Here the CDR3 reads CAIRQGEKLFF. In nucleotides, the CDR3 is TGTGCCATACGACAGGGGGAAAAACTGTTTTTT.